These 25 T cell receptor beta chains originate from one sample sequenced in a study of blood T cells in healthy people across ages. The second PCR ran roughly 6 to 12 cycles with a sample-barcoded 5' primer and J-beta primers. Using its own MiXCR run on the 5' RACE reads, TCRdb lists one record per CDR3 protein. The table shows 1.5 million to 2 million distinct CDR3 sequences, with roughly 52% occurring only once. The specimen was blood. The receptors originated from a woman aged 40 to 50 in good health.

This clonotype was recorded a few times. The V gene is TRBV5-1, the J gene TRBJ2-7; a possible D gene is TRBD1 (5 bases). V was trimmed by 4 bases and J by 5 bases, leaving 19 bases between them. This CDR3 contains 15 residues. The germline CDR1 and CDR2 sequences are SGHRS and YFSETQ. The CDR3 reads CASSLAAAGYDEQYF. As DNA, the CDR3 is TGCGCCAGCAGCCTTGCCGCGGCAGGGTACGACGAGCAGTACTTC.

V is TRBV7-9 and J is TRBJ1-1, with 8 nucleotides matching TRBD1. This CDR3 is built from 13 residues. Germline CDR1 is SEHNR and CDR2 is FQNEAQ (reference sequence). Trimming removed 3 bases from V and 10 bases from J; junction bases left unmatched: 7. CDR3: CASSFDATGGAFF. The CDR3 DNA reads TGTGCCAGCAGCTTTGACGCAACAGGGGGAGCTTTCTTT.

This clonotype was seen a single time. The rearrangement uses TRBV25-1 and TRBJ2-3, with 11 bases identical to TRBD2. Per the germline V gene, CDR1 is MGHDK and CDR2 is SYGVNS. V lost 6 bases and J lost 0; bases outside the gene matches: 8. This CDR3 has 17 residues. CDR3 bases: TGTGCCAGCAGCCTAGCGGGGGGCTACTCTAGCACAGATACGCAGTATTTT. This sequence encodes CASSLAGGYSSTDTQYF.

This clonotype occurred a few times. The chain couples TRBV2 to TRBJ2-7, with TRBD1 matching 9 bases. Per germline, CDR1 SNHLY and CDR2 FYNNEI. This CDR3 comprises 16 residues. V was clipped by 5 bases and J by 0 bases; unmatched bases: 8. The chain's CDR3 is CASSHDRGESSYEQYF. CDR3 nucleotides: TGTGCCAGCAGTCACGACAGGGGGGAAAGCTCCTACGAGCAGTACTTC. The full variable domain, its missing parts supplied by reference TRBV2 and TRBJ2-7, is EPEVTQTPSHQVTQMGQEVILRCVPISNHLYFYWYRQILGQKVEFLVSFYNNEISEKSEIFDDQFSVERPDGSNFTLKIRSTKLEDSAMYFCASSHDRGESSYEQYFGPGTRLTVT.

In this sample, this clonotype turned up a few times. This CDR3 reads CATSDLLGLAGGSRQFF. The CDR3, as DNA: TGTGCCACCAGTGATTTGCTTGGACTAGCGGGGGGATCAAGGCAGTTCTTC. The V call is TRBV24-1, the J call TRBJ2-1; 14 bases align to TRBD2. The CDR3 covers 17 residues. The germline gives CDR1 KGHDR, CDR2 SFDVKD. V lost 0 bases, J lost 12 bases, and 9 bases stayed unmatched.

This rearrangement joins TRBV27 to TRBJ2-5; 12 bases are a match to TRBD2. The CDR3 extends over 18 amino acids. Per the germline V gene, CDR1 is MNHEY and CDR2 is SMNVEV (reference sequence). V was pared by 4 bases and J by 1 base, with 10 bases of the junction left unmatched. This chain's CDR3 is CASSSPIASGRVQETQYF. In nucleotides, the CDR3 is TGTGCCAGCAGTTCTCCCATAGCTAGCGGGAGGGTCCAAGAGACCCAGTACTTC.

The rearrangement uses TRBV29-1 and TRBJ2-7; the D gene could be TRBD1 or TRBD2 (5 bases each). In germline, CDR1 is SQVTM, CDR2 ANQGSEA. The CDR3 totals 13 residues. V was trimmed by 3 bases and J by 2 bases, leaving 11 bases between them. CDR3 in amino acids: CSVEGTIPYEQYF. DNA of the CDR3: TGCAGCGTTGAGGGGACCATCCCCTACGAGCAGTACTTC.

The V gene is TRBV7-2, the J gene TRBJ2-5; a possible D gene is TRBD1 (5 bases). From germline, CDR1 is SGHTA and CDR2 FQGNSA. The V and J ends lost 4 bases and 4 bases respectively, with 16 bases between them. The CDR3 is 15 amino acids. CDR3 nucleotide sequence: TGTGCCAGCAGCTCGAGACCGTGGGGCCGAGAGACCCAGTACTTC. Translation gives CASSSRPWGRETQYF.

The V gene is TRBV6-2 or TRBV6-3, the J gene TRBJ2-2; TRBD1 is a possible D gene (6 bases). The CDR3 contains 15 residues. Germline assignment: CDR1 MNHEY and CDR2 SVGEGT. Trimming stripped 2 bases from V and 6 bases from J, with 13 bases between. CDR3 residues: CASSYPTGFAGELFF. CDR3 coding DNA: TGTGCCAGCAGTTACCCCACAGGGTTTGCCGGGGAGCTGTTTTTT.

The V call is TRBV4-1, the J call TRBJ2-3; 11 bases line up with TRBD2. Trimming cost V 0 bases and J 0 bases; bases outside gene matches: 8. Germline loops: CDR1 MGHRA, CDR2 YSYEKL. This CDR3 is built from 19 residues. CDR3 DNA sequence: TGCGCCAGCAGCCAAGATCTAGCGGGGGGACCCTTCAGCACAGATACGCAGTATTTT. It specifies CASSQDLAGGPFSTDTQYF.

This sequence joins TRBV4-3 and TRBJ1-5, with a tentative D call TRBD1 (5 bases). In germline, CDR1 is LGHNA, CDR2 YSLEER. Trimming took 0 bases from V and 2 from J, leaving 14 bases between them. This CDR3 has 17 amino acids. CDR3 nucleotides: TGCGCCAGCAGCCAAGATTTCGGGGGAGATGGCAATCAGCCCCAGCATTTT. This translates into CASSQDFGGDGNQPQHF.

This chain uses TRBV13 with TRBJ1-1; no definite D call. Germline CDR1 reads PRHDT; CDR2 reads FYEKMQ (reference sequence). The germline V and J ends were trimmed by 2 bases and 1 base, with 11 bases remaining between them. The CDR3 covers 15 residues. The CDR3 nucleotides are TGTGCCAGCAGCTTAAGAGGTTGGGCGAACACTGAAGCTTTCTTT. Protein: CASSLRGWANTEAFF.

The chain links TRBV6-6 to TRBJ1-5, with D possibly TRBD1 on 6 matching bases. This CDR3 spans 14 amino acids. Trimming took off 4 bases at V and 4 bases at J, with 11 bases between the two ends. From germline, CDR1 is MNHNY and CDR2 SVGAGI (reference sequence). CDR3 amino acids: CASSFGTPNQPQHF. For the CDR3, the DNA is TGTGCCAGCAGTTTCGGGACACCGAATCAGCCCCAGCATTTT.

V gene TRBV9 combines with J gene TRBJ1-2; D may be TRBD1 (6 bases). Between the trimmed V and J ends, which lost 0 bases and 4 bases, there was a span of 19 bases. Germline loops: CDR1 SGDLS, CDR2 YYNGEE. The CDR3 covers 17 residues. The CDR3 DNA follows: TGTGCCAGCAGCGTAGTAGAGGGGGGCAGGGGCTTCTATGGCTACACCTTC. The encoded protein is CASSVVEGGRGFYGYTF.

This rearrangement joins TRBV5-1 to TRBJ2-5; D is perhaps TRBD2 (5 bases). The germline CDR1 and CDR2 sequences are SGHRS and YFSETQ. V lost 0 bases and J 3 bases, leaving 9 bases between the germline ends. The CDR3 is 14 residues long. The CDR3 is CASSLVASKETQYF. The CDR3 DNA sequence: TGCGCCAGCAGCTTGGTGGCTAGCAAAGAGACCCAGTACTTC.

Details on this clonotype: A junction end diverges from the germline sequence, so it may reflect a read error. The chain recombines TRBV12-3 or TRBV12-4 with TRBJ2-7; possible D gene TRBD2, 7 bases. The CDR3 is 15 amino acids. CDR3 protein: CASRLLRGAGNERYF. The CDR3, as DNA: TGTGCCAGCAGGCTCCTTCGGGGGGCTGGGAATGAGCGGTACTTC.

The V call is TRBV7-9, the J call TRBJ1-2; D perhaps matches TRBD1 (5 bases). Germline V gene sequence: CDR1 SEHNR, CDR2 FQNEAQ (reference sequence). The CDR3 length is 14 residues. Trimming took off 5 bases at V and 4 bases at J, with 14 bases between the two ends. The CDR3 sequence is CASSLQSGPYGYTF. The CDR3 nucleotides read TGTGCCAGCAGCCTTCAATCAGGGCCCTATGGCTACACCTTC.

The V gene is TRBV6-5, the J gene TRBJ2-3; the D is unclear. With 7 bases removed from V and 2 bases from J, the gap between germline ends came to 19 bases. Germline V gene data show CDR1 as MNHEY and CDR2 as SVGAGI. CDR3 length: 16 residues. In nucleotides, the CDR3 is TGTGCCAGCAAAAGTGGTCCCTTTTCCCTCACAGATACGCAGTATTTT. Residues: CASKSGPFSLTDTQYF.

As for this clonotype: The germline gene is not matched at one end of the junction; a read error may be the cause. The chain uses TRBV29-1 and TRBJ1-5, with TRBD1 as a possible D gene (6 bases). CDR3 length equals 14 residues. The germline V gene has CDR1 SQVTM and CDR2 ANQGSEA. CDR3 coding DNA: TGCAGCGTCCTCAGACAGGAGAAAGGTCAGCCTCAGCATTTT. Its translation is CSVLRQEKGQPQHF.

This clonotype is a singleton in its sample. The rearrangement joins TRBV6-1 to TRBJ1-1, with 11 bases lining up with TRBD1. With V trimmed by 5 bases and J by 8 bases, 10 bases remained unmatched. CDR1 is MNHNS, CDR2 SASEGT, per germline. The CDR3 extends over 15 amino acids. CDR3 in DNA: TGTGCCAGCAGTATCTGGACAGGGGGCTTAGAGGAAGCTTTCTTT. Translation gives CASSIWTGGLEEAFF.

The rearrangement links TRBV12-3 or TRBV12-4 to TRBJ2-3; D may be TRBD2 (5 bases). This CDR3 is 16 amino acids long. Trimming cost V 6 bases and J 0 bases, with 16 bases left between them. CDR3: CASSARTGRSTDTQYF. The CDR3 DNA sequence: TGTGCCAGCAGCGCCAGGACGGGGAGAAGCACAGATACGCAGTATTTT.

This rearrangement joins TRBV7-2 to TRBJ1-2, with 9 bases aligning to TRBD1. CDR3 length: 18 residues. The V and J ends lost 4 bases and 5 bases, in that order; junction bases with no gene match: 17. Germline CDR1 and CDR2: SGHTA and FQGNSA. CDR3 coding DNA: TGTGCCAGCAGCTCCTTAGGCGGGGACAGGGTGAGGTCTTATGGCTACACCTTC. Translating gives CASSSLGGDRVRSYGYTF.

For this clonotype: A junction boundary mismatches the germline segment, possibly from a read error. This sequence joins TRBV5-6 and TRBJ2-4; D possibly corresponds to TRBD1 (5 bases). The CDR3 covers 14 residues. Germline loops: CDR1 SGHDT, CDR2 YYEEEE. This chain's CDR3 is CASSLGQPKNIQYF. CDR3 DNA: TGCGCCAGCAGCTTGGGGCAGCCCAAAAACATTCAGTACTTC.

Only a few counts were recorded for this clonotype. The chain has TRBV25-1 and TRBJ2-3, with D perhaps TRBD2 (7 bases). In germline, CDR1 is MGHDK, CDR2 SYGVNS. This CDR3 has 16 amino acids. V was trimmed by 1 base and J by 0 bases, leaving 11 bases between them. This CDR3 reads CASSEWGGPSTDTQYF. CDR3 coding DNA: TGTGCCAGCAGTGAATGGGGGGGGCCTAGCACAGATACGCAGTATTTT.

The rearrangement links TRBV5-6 to TRBJ2-4; D gene uncertain. Trimming took 0 bases from V and 3 from J, leaving 22 bases between them. Germline CDR1 is SGHDT and CDR2 is YYEEEE. CDR3 length: 19 amino acids. This CDR3 is CASSLAEQIGGLGKNIQYF. In nucleotides, the CDR3 is TGTGCCAGCAGCTTGGCCGAGCAGATAGGTGGCTTGGGCAAAAACATTCAGTACTTC.